This T cell receptor beta chain stems from a study of blood T cell repertoires in COVID-19. The wider study: Sources were T cells, B-cell-depleted T cells, or PBMCs; the material itself was cDNA or gDNA.

The table came from immunoSEQ multiplex PCR; TCRdb's copy has only in-frame clones and leaves some out. The table has fewer than 200,000 clones, 70% to 90% seen once. This clone has only one observation. V shed 3 bases and J shed 9 bases, with 9 bases lying between them. CDR3 length: 13 residues. In germline, CDR1 is SGHDN, CDR2 FVKESK. The V gene is TRBV14, the J gene TRBJ1-6; no clear D. The sequence came from a man aged 60 to 75 who had recovered from COVID-19. The material sequenced was peripheral blood. CDR3 loop: CASSHRSGSPLHF. The CDR3 DNA is TGTGCCAGCAGCCATAGATCGGGTTCACCCCTCCACTTT.